The 11 T cell receptor beta chains below all came from one sample that was sequenced in a study of T cell responses to AZD1222 COVID-19 vaccine. The assay was immunoSEQ multiplex PCR, and TCRdb's table has in-frame clones only and misses some. There are 75,000 to 100,000 clones in the sample; roughly 90% occur only once, and less than 3.5% lies in the top ten. The material was peripheral blood, obtained on day 0 of AZD1222 vaccination. All receptors come from an adult in good health.

V usage is TRBV28 and J usage is TRBJ1-5, with 8 bases identical to TRBD1. The V gene end was trimmed by 4 bases and the J gene end by 2 bases; junction bases not matched to a gene: 1. Germline assignment: CDR1 MDHEN and CDR2 SYDVKM. This CDR3 has 14 amino acids. CDR3 DNA sequence: TGTGCCAGCAGTTCAGGGGGCGGCAATCAGCCCCAGCATTTT. It codes for CASSSGGGNQPQHF. Filled out from reference TRBV28 and TRBJ1-5, the complete variable domain reads DVKVTQSSRYLVKRTGEKVFLECVQDMDHENMFWYRQDPGLGLRLIYFSYDVKMKEKGDIPEGYSVSREKKERFSLILESASTNQTSMYLCASSSGGGNQPQHFGDGTRLSIL.

The chain uses TRBV27 and TRBJ1-5; the match to TRBD1 covers 7 bases. This CDR3 has 15 amino acids. CDR1 and CDR2 (germline): MNHEY, SMNVEV (reference sequence). With 0 bases clipped from V and 4 bases from J, the junction kept 3 bases outside the gene matches. The CDR3 sequence: CASSLSAGGNQPQHF. CDR3 DNA sequence: TGTGCCAGCAGTTTATCCGCAGGGGGGAATCAGCCCCAGCATTTT.

The V and J genes are TRBV28 and TRBJ1-4; TRBD1 might be the D (5 bases). Germline assignment: CDR1 MDHEN and CDR2 SYDVKM. The CDR3 extends over 15 amino acids. Deletions cut 4 bases from V and 5 bases from J, with 14 bases between. CDR3: CASSSPRGLNEKLFF. The DNA of the CDR3 is TGTGCCAGCAGTTCCCCCCGGGGCCTAAATGAAAAACTGTTTTTT.

The V and J genes are TRBV9 and TRBJ2-1; D ambiguous. CDR1 and CDR2 from the germline V gene are SGDLS and YYNGEE. V lost 0 bases, J lost 6 bases, and 7 bases lay in between. This CDR3 has 13 residues. CDR3 bases: TGTGCCAGCAGCGTAGATCCCCGCAATGAGCAGTTCTTC. Protein sequence: CASSVDPRNEQFF. Full variable domain (missing parts from reference TRBV9 and TRBJ2-1): DSGVTQTPKHLITATGQRVTLRCSPRSGDLSVYWYQQSLDQGLQFLIQYYNGEERAKGNILERFSAQQFPDLHSELNLSSLELGDSALYFCASSVDPRNEQFFGPGTRLTVL.

The CDR3 sequence is CASSEDSTYGYTF. The DNA for the CDR3 is TGTGCCAGCAGCGAAGACAGCACCTATGGCTACACCTTC. The chain has TRBV9 and TRBJ1-2; perhaps TRBD1 as D (5 bases). The germline V gene has CDR1 SGDLS and CDR2 YYNGEE. Trimming removed 3 bases from V and 4 bases from J, with 10 bases in between. The CDR3 runs 13 residues.

Details on this clone: This is likely a read error, given that the CDR3 carries no conserved phenylalanine or tryptophan at its end. The gene calls are TRBV28 and TRBJ1-5, with D hard to call. The germline V and J ends were trimmed by 6 bases and 0 bases, with 9 bases remaining between them. CDR3 length equals 14 residues. CDR1 MDHEN and CDR2 SYDVKM come from the germline V gene. The CDR3 protein is CASSPGGSNQPQHL. In DNA, the CDR3 is TGTGCCAGCAGCCCCGGTGGTAGCAATCAGCCCCAGCATCTT.

The V gene is TRBV28, the J gene TRBJ1-6; D is ambiguous. Germline-derived CDR1 and CDR2 are MDHEN and SYDVKM. The CDR3 contains 15 residues. V gave up 11 bases and J gave up 0 bases, with 14 bases separating them. The CDR3 DNA sequence: TGTGCCTGTGGGGAGGGATCCTCCTATAATTCACCCCTCCACTTT. Its protein is CACGEGSSYNSPLHF.

This sequence joins TRBV7-9 and TRBJ2-3, with D unresolved. The CDR3 length is 13 residues. Germline V lookup: CDR1 SEHNR, CDR2 FQNEAQ (reference sequence). Trimming removed 5 bases at V and 2 bases at J, with 8 bases between. The CDR3 reads CASSDPPTDTQYF. In DNA, the CDR3 is TGTGCCAGCAGCGACCCGCCCACAGATACGCAGTATTTT.

This CDR3 reads CASSFERGSHNEQFF. CDR3 bases: TGCGCCAGCAGCTTTGAGCGGGGGTCCCACAATGAGCAGTTCTTC. The chain recombines TRBV5-1 with TRBJ2-1; 8 positions match TRBD2. V lost 2 bases to trimming and J lost 5 bases; unmatched junction nucleotides: 6. The length of the CDR3 is 15 residues. Germline CDR1 SGHRS, CDR2 YFSETQ.

V usage is TRBV7-9 and J usage is TRBJ2-1; D is uncertain. Deletions cut 1 base from V and 3 bases from J, with 7 bases between. The CDR3 sequence is 14 residues long. From germline, CDR1 is SEHNR and CDR2 FQNEAQ (reference sequence). DNA for the CDR3: TGTGCCAGCAGCTTAGTCGGCCTCTACAATGAGCAGTTCTTC. Its translation is CASSLVGLYNEQFF.

The chain joins TRBV4-1 to TRBJ1-2; the D gene is possibly TRBD1 (5 bases). The germline V gene has CDR1 MGHRA and CDR2 YSYEKL. The CDR3 extends over 14 amino acids. Deletions cut 1 base from V and 5 bases from J, with 11 bases between. The CDR3 coding sequence is TGCGCCAGCAGCCAAGGGGCAGGACAATATGGCTACACCTTC. It yields the protein CASSQGAGQYGYTF.